The rows below give T cell receptor beta chains drawn from one sample of a study of blood T cell repertoires in COVID-19. Generated by immunoSEQ multiplex PCR, the TCRdb table keeps only in-frame clones and is missing some. The repertoire holds 150,000 or so clones, with 76% as singletons. Sequenced: peripheral blood. The source of these receptors is a woman of 80 years or more with active or convalescent COVID-19. CDR3s include the opening cysteine and the closing phenylalanine or tryptophan. The D gene is left open where the match is weak. For some rows the clone size is stated as once, few or many, or as a class when expanded; others skip it.

j_call	d_call	v_call	clone_size	cdr3_aa	cdr3_nt
TRBJ2-7	-	TRBV30	few	CAWTVGGHEQYF	TGTGCCTGGACCGTCGGAGGCCACGAGCAGTACTTC
TRBJ2-7	TRBD1	TRBV4-1	-	CASSRTGTGSYEQYF	TGCGCCAGCAGCCGTACCGGGACAGGGTCCTACGAGCAGTACTTC
TRBJ1-6	TRBD1	TRBV28	-	CASSLWLQGVSYNSPLHF	TGTGCCAGCAGTTTATGGTTACAGGGGGTCTCCTATAATTCACCCCTCCACTTT
TRBJ2-2	-	TRBV14	-	CASSQRRGELFF	TGTGCCAGCAGCCAAAGGAGGGGGGAGCTGTTTTTT
TRBJ1-2	TRBD1	TRBV7-9	once	CASSLRRGDGYTF	TGTGCCAGCAGCTTACGCAGGGGGGATGGCTACACCTTC
TRBJ2-1	TRBD2	TRBV6-2/TRBV6-3	-	CASSQLRGGLIRNEQFF	TGTGCCAGCAGCCAGTTACGGGGGGGCCTCATTAGGAATGAGCAGTTCTTC
TRBJ2-1	TRBD2	TRBV14	-	CASSRYLGAAGGNNEQFF	TGTGCCAGCAGCCGATATCTAGGAGCGGCGGGGGGGAACAATGAGCAGTTCTTC
TRBJ2-7	-	TRBV6-5	few	CASRRALSYEQYF	TGTGCCAGCAGGCGTGCCTTATCCTACGAGCAGTACTTC
TRBJ1-1	-	TRBV12-3/TRBV12-4	-	CASSFLSKEAFF	TGTGCCAGCAGTTTTCTGAGTAAAGAAGCTTTCTTT
TRBJ2-1	-	TRBV7-6	-	CASSGRGNRGYNEQFF	TGTGCCAGCAGCGGAAGGGGGAACCGGGGTTACAATGAGCAGTTCTTC
TRBJ1-2	-	TRBV10-2	-	CASSESRQIMGYTF	TGCGCCAGCAGTGAGTCGCGGCAGATAATGGGCTACACCTTC
TRBJ2-5	TRBD2	TRBV7-2	-	CASSLGVVRGGQETQYF	TGTGCCAGCAGCTTAGGCGTCGTTCGGGGGGGACAAGAGACCCAGTACTTC
TRBJ2-1	TRBD2	TRBV5-6	-	CASNDIAGSYNEQFF	TGTGCCAGCAACGATATAGCGGGCTCCTACAATGAGCAGTTCTTC
TRBJ2-7	TRBD2	TRBV7-9	few	CASSPKVRLAGPSYEQYF	TGTGCCAGCAGCCCAAAGGTCCGACTAGCGGGGCCGTCCTACGAGCAGTACTTC
TRBJ1-3	-	TRBV19	-	CASSMGGRQSSGNTIYF	TGTGCCAGTAGTATGGGGGGTCGGCAAAGCTCTGGAAACACCATATATTTT
TRBJ2-3	TRBD1	TRBV27	-	CASSSPRTGTSTDTQYF	TGTGCCAGCAGTTCTCCCCGGACAGGGACTAGCACAGATACGCAGTATTTT
TRBJ2-7	-	TRBV27	many	CASSFLTDPEQYF	TGTGCCAGCAGTTTCCTCACAGACCCCGAGCAGTACTTC
TRBJ2-5	TRBD1	TRBV4-1	-	CASSQDLGQGAKGETQYF	TGCGCCAGCAGCCAAGATCTAGGACAGGGGGCGAAGGGAGAGACCCAGTACTTC
TRBJ1-1	-	TRBV4-1	-	CASSLRRGNTEAFF	TGCGCCAGCAGCCTAAGAAGAGGGAACACTGAAGCTTTCTTT
TRBJ2-2	-	TRBV3-1/TRBV3-2	-	CASSQSGASVSGELFF	TGTGCCAGCAGCCAGTCAGGGGCTTCGGTTTCCGGGGAGCTGTTTTTT
TRBJ2-2	-	TRBV5-1	-	CASSLNPDTGELFF	TGCGCCAGCAGCTTGAACCCAGACACCGGGGAGCTGTTTTTT
TRBJ2-1	TRBD1	TRBV12-3/TRBV12-4	-	CASSRDRYEQFF	TGTGCCAGCAGCCGGGACAGGTATGAGCAGTTCTTC
TRBJ2-7	-	TRBV4-1	few	CASSQGHGPQIYEQYF	TGCGCCAGCAGCCAAGGGCACGGTCCACAGATCTACGAGCAGTACTTC
TRBJ1-4	-	TRBV18	-	CASSPPSQTEKLFF	TGTGCCAGCTCACCACCCTCACAGACCGAAAAACTGTTTTTT
TRBJ1-5	TRBD1	TRBV2	few	CAGTDRVGQPQHF	TGTGCCGGAACGGACAGGGTTGGTCAGCCCCAGCATTTT
TRBJ1-5	TRBD1	TRBV7-6	few	CASSPTGGFQPQHF	TGTGCCAGCAGCCCCACAGGGGGGTTTCAGCCCCAGCATTTT
TRBJ2-7	-	TRBV18	-	CASSKRGGSSYEQYF	TGTGCCAGCTCCAAACGTGGGGGGAGCTCCTACGAGCAGTACTTC
TRBJ2-7	-	TRBV14	-	CASSQDWQVPYEQYF	TGTGCCAGCAGCCAAGACTGGCAGGTCCCCTACGAGCAGTACTTC
TRBJ1-5	-	TRBV28	-	CASTKRGRGSMNQPQHF	TGTGCCAGCACCAAACGGGGCAGGGGCAGCATGAATCAGCCCCAGCATTTT
TRBJ2-5	TRBD1	TRBV2	-	CASSVNRGSQETQYF	TGTGCCAGCAGTGTTAACAGGGGGAGCCAAGAGACCCAGTACTTC
TRBJ2-7	TRBD2	TRBV19	once	CASSLAGGTHYEQYF	TGTGCCAGTAGCCTAGCGGGGGGGACTCACTACGAGCAGTACTTC
TRBJ1-1	-	TRBV7-3	-	CASSFSGNTEAFF	TGTGCCAGCAGCTTCTCGGGGAACACTGAAGCTTTCTTT
TRBJ2-1	-	TRBV12-3/TRBV12-4	-	CASGGIYEQFF	TGTGCCAGTGGGGGGATCTATGAGCAGTTCTTC
TRBJ1-1	-	TRBV9	-	CASSVDDRNTEAFF	TGTGCCAGCAGCGTAGATGACAGGAACACTGAAGCTTTCTTT
TRBJ1-6	-	TRBV5-1	-	CASSLAGGPPYNSPLHF	TGCGCCAGCAGCTTGGCCGGGGGGCCTCCCTATAATTCACCCCTCCACTTT
TRBJ2-1	TRBD2	TRBV5-1	-	CASSYRLAVREQFF	TGCGCCAGCAGCTATAGACTAGCGGTTCGTGAGCAGTTCTTC
TRBJ1-5	-	TRBV7-5	-	CARSLEFVRTNQPQHF	TGTGCCAGAAGCTTAGAGTTCGTCAGAACAAATCAGCCCCAGCATTTT
TRBJ1-2	-	TRBV6-4	-	CASSDSRVRGRYTF	TGTGCCAGCAGTGACTCGAGAGTTCGAGGCCGCTACACCTTC
TRBJ1-6	-	TRBV11-1	-	CASSDGMGLHHF	TGTGCCAGCAGCGATGGTATGGGCCTCCACCACTTT
TRBJ2-1	TRBD2	TRBV18	-	CASSLTSGGRNEQFF	TGTGCCAGCTCACTTACTAGCGGGGGTCGCAATGAGCAGTTCTTC
TRBJ2-5	-	TRBV19	-	CASSIEGANQETQYF	TGTGCCAGTAGTATAGAAGGGGCGAACCAAGAGACCCAGTACTTC
TRBJ1-1	-	TRBV19	-	CASSIDRTPDTEAFF	TGTGCCAGTAGTATAGATCGAACACCTGACACTGAAGCTTTCTTT
TRBJ2-1	TRBD2	TRBV9	-	CASSVGLAVYNEQFF	TGTGCCAGCAGCGTAGGCCTAGCGGTCTACAATGAGCAGTTCTTC
TRBJ1-1	TRBD1	TRBV5-4	few	CASSPKTGRNTEAFF	TGTGCCAGCAGCCCAAAGACAGGGAGGAACACTGAAGCTTTCTTT
TRBJ1-1	-	TRBV5-4	-	CASSPVGQGVGTEAFF	TGTGCCAGCAGCCCAGTGGGGCAGGGTGTTGGCACTGAAGCTTTCTTT
TRBJ1-4	-	TRBV7-9	-	CASSSDSLNEKLFF	TGTGCCAGCAGCTCTGACAGCCTTAATGAAAAACTGTTTTTT
TRBJ1-2	-	TRBV30	-	CAPQTWGGYPNYGYTF	TGTGCCCCCCAAACGTGGGGCGGATATCCCAACTATGGCTACACCTTC
TRBJ1-1	-	TRBV5-1	-	CASSKDYMDTEAFF	TGCGCCAGCAGCAAGGACTATATGGACACTGAAGCTTTCTTT
TRBJ1-1	-	TRBV5-4	-	CASSLGQVNTEAFF	TGTGCCAGCAGCTTGGGGCAGGTGAACACTGAAGCTTTCTTT
TRBJ2-7	TRBD2	TRBV6-6	-	CASSETSGGSYEQYF	TGTGCCAGCAGTGAGACTAGCGGGGGATCCTACGAGCAGTACTTC
TRBJ2-1	-	TRBV14	-	CASSQFRNEQFF	TGTGCCAGCAGCCAGTTTCGCAATGAGCAGTTCTTC
TRBJ1-3	TRBD1	TRBV18	-	CASSPKQATGSSGNTIYF	TGTGCCAGCTCACCAAAACAAGCGACAGGGAGCTCTGGAAACACCATATATTTT
TRBJ1-2	-	TRBV5-1	-	CASSLDRVYGYTF	TGCGCCAGCAGCTTGGACAGGGTCTATGGCTACACCTTC
TRBJ1-2	TRBD1	TRBV28	-	CASWDRGEPNYGYTF	TGTGCCAGTTGGGACAGGGGGGAACCTAACTATGGCTACACCTTC
TRBJ1-1	TRBD1	TRBV18	few	CASSPTDRGTEAFF	TGTGCCAGCTCACCAACTGACAGGGGGACTGAAGCTTTCTTT